A single TCR beta chain is shown here with its context. The antigen is unknown. TCRdb keeps only in-frame clones here, not all; method: immunoSEQ multiplex PCR. The profile covers 45,000 to 60,000 clones, with roughly nine tenths appearing a single time and 3% to 4% taken by the ten largest. This specimen belongs to a study of T cell responses to AZD1222 COVID-19 vaccine. Across the study: Second doses that came at about 4 or about 12 weeks were put together.

Study results and limitations: Clonal diversity was possibly underestimated, and white British individuals and females predominated among donors. Unmutated variant regions reportedly attract nearly half of all spike-specific TCRs.

V lost 1 base, J lost 6 bases, and 16 bases lay in between. The V gene's germline CDR1 is MDHEN and CDR2 SYDVKM. The CDR3 is made up of 15 amino acids. The V gene is TRBV28, the J gene TRBJ2-7; tentative D call: TRBD2 (7 bases). The clonotype originates from an adult in good health. The source was peripheral blood, collected on day 0 of AZD1222 vaccination. In nucleotides, the CDR3 is TGTGCCAGCAGTTTATCTTACGCGGGGGCTGTCGAGCAGTACTTC. Translating gives CASSLSYAGAVEQYF.